The next 10 T cell receptor beta chains were all read from a single sample in a study of T cells in Graves' hyperthyroidism and ophthalmopathy. Amplified TCR beta CDR3 regions derived from RNA transcripts. RT-PCR in the first round (using the HTBI primer set) targeted the TCR CDR3. MiXCR, run by TCRdb on the multiplex PCR reads, gives a single entry per CDR3 protein. The data show approximately 610,000 distinct CDR3 sequences, with roughly 14% seen just once and roughly 4.5% held by the top ten. Sequenced: blood. These receptors were taken from a woman aged 40 to 55 with Graves' ophthalmopathy.

This clonotype was counted ten times or more. For the CDR3, the DNA is TGTGCCAGCAGTCCCAGCACGACGGCCTCCTACGAGCAGTACTTC. Residues: CASSPSTTASYEQYF. The genes are TRBV27 and TRBJ2-7; D is uncertain. Germline values: CDR1 MNHEY, CDR2 SMNVEV (reference sequence). The CDR3 runs to 15 residues. V lost 5 bases to trimming and J lost 0 bases, with 14 bases between them.

Many counts were recorded for this clonotype. The rearrangement joins TRBV2 to TRBJ1-1; D not certain. The V end lost 7 bases, the J end lost 1 base, and 7 bases lay between the germline ends. Germline V gene lookup returns CDR1 SNHLY and CDR2 FYNNEI. The CDR3 runs 12 residues. In nucleotides, the CDR3 is TGTGCCAGCACCCGACAGAACACTGAAGCTTTCTTT. This encodes CASTRQNTEAFF.

This chain links TRBV11-2 with TRBJ1-4, with D perhaps matching TRBD1 (5 bases). Trimming stripped 3 bases from V and 8 bases from J, with 7 bases between. Germline loops: CDR1 SGHAT, CDR2 FQNNGV. This CDR3 has 12 residues. CDR3 nucleotides: TGTGCCAGCAGCTTCACAGGCGAAAAACTGTTTTTT. It yields the protein CASSFTGEKLFF.

The V and J genes are TRBV20-1 and TRBJ1-1; D is possibly TRBD1 (5 bases). The V end was cut by 0 bases, the J end by 7 bases, with 21 bases between. Per germline, CDR1 DFQATT and CDR2 SNEGSKA (reference sequence). The CDR3 contains 16 residues. For the CDR3, the DNA is TGCAGTGCTAGAGATCCAATGGTCAGGGCGGCCTATGAAGCTTTCTTT. Its protein is CSARDPMVRAAYEAFF.

The chain combines TRBV24-1 with TRBJ2-5; 8 nucleotides align to TRBD2. V gave up 2 bases and J gave up 3 bases; unmatched junction bases: 10. CDR3 size: 17 residues. Per the germline V gene, CDR1 is KGHDR and CDR2 is SFDVKD. This CDR3 is CATSDYLAGGREETQYF. For the CDR3, the DNA is TGTGCCACCAGTGATTATCTTGCGGGGGGTCGAGAAGAGACCCAGTACTTC.

This clonotype was seen many times. The chain combines TRBV6-2 or TRBV6-3 with TRBJ2-7; 10 bases line up with TRBD1. The germline V gene has CDR1 MNHEY and CDR2 SVGEGT. CDR3 length: 14 residues. J was trimmed by 4 bases and V by 8 bases; bases with no gene match: 8. The CDR3 DNA reads TGTGCCAGCGGACTGGGACAGGGGCCTTACGAGCAGTACTTC. This codes for CASGLGQGPYEQYF.

About this clonotype itself: This likely comes from a read error, as the CDR3 has no conserved phenylalanine or tryptophan at its end. V usage is TRBV15 and J usage is TRBJ2-3; D is undetermined. Trimming left V 5 bases short and J 2 bases short, with 17 bases between. The CDR3 totals 16 residues. The germline V gene encodes CDR1 LNHNV and CDR2 YYDKDF (reference sequence). In DNA form, the CDR3 reads TGTGCCACCAGCGGATCTAGTCTCGGTGACACAGATACGCAGTATTCT. Its protein product is CATSGSSLGDTDTQYS.

This clonotype was counted at least ten times. The chain is built from TRBV6-5 and TRBJ2-7; 11 bases match TRBD2. The germline V gene has CDR1 MNHEY and CDR2 SVGAGI. V shed 7 bases, J shed 6 bases, and the junction held 8 bases outside the gene matches. The CDR3 is 14 amino acids. The CDR3 spells CASKLAGVLSEQYF. The DNA for the CDR3 is TGTGCCAGCAAACTAGCGGGAGTCCTAAGCGAGCAGTACTTC.

This clonotype was recorded a few times. This chain connects TRBV4-1 to TRBJ2-5; 10 bases line up with TRBD2. CDR1 MGHRA and CDR2 YSYEKL come from the germline V gene. V lost 3 bases, J lost 3 bases, and 10 bases stayed unmatched. This CDR3 spans 17 amino acids. CDR3 region: CASSHPGPGLAKETQYF. DNA for the CDR3: TGCGCCAGCAGCCATCCGGGTCCGGGACTAGCGAAAGAGACCCAGTACTTC.

This clonotype was counted many times. The rearrangement links TRBV5-1 to TRBJ2-7; 7 nucleotides line up with TRBD2. CDR1 is SGHRS, CDR2 YFSETQ, per germline. This CDR3 is built from 19 residues. The V gene end was trimmed by 2 bases and the J gene end by 0 bases; junction bases not matched to a gene: 17. For the CDR3, the DNA is TGCGCCAGCAGCTTCCTACCACCGCGACTAGCTGCTGACTCCTACGAGCAGTACTTC. This translates into CASSFLPPRLAADSYEQYF.